Listed below are T cell receptor beta chains from one sample, sequenced in a study of T cells in localized non-small cell lung cancer. Assay used: immunoSEQ multiplex PCR; TCRdb lists only in-frame clones, some missing. Among tens of thousands of clones, about 90% were seen once, and the ten largest hold approximately 1%. The source was peripheral blood, collected before any cancer treatment. All receptors come from a woman aged 35 to 70 with stage I lung adenocarcinoma. Both conserved end residues are part of each CDR3. D genes are given only for firm matches. For some rows the clone size is stated as once, few or many, or as a class when expanded; others skip it.

>-|-|TRBV7-9|TRBJ2-6
TGTGCCAGCAGCCAGTCGGAATCTGGGGCCAACGTCCTGACTTTC
CASSQSESGANVLTF
>-|-|TRBV6-6|TRBJ2-3
TGTGCCAGCAGACCCCCAGGGACCCAAGATACGCAGTATTTT
CASRPPGTQDTQYF
>-|-|TRBV5-6|TRBJ1-2
TGTGCCAGCAGCTTAAGGGTAAGGGGACCCTATGGCTACACCTTC
CASSLRVRGPYGYTF
>-|-|TRBV7-3|TRBJ2-3
TGTGCCAGCAGCTTAAGGGGACACTTCACAGATACGCAGTATTTT
CASSLRGHFTDTQYF
>-|-|TRBV29-1|TRBJ1-1
TGCAGCGTTGACACGACCGTCGCGCAAGGAAAATACACTGAAGCTTTCTTT
CSVDTTVAQGKYTEAFF
>-|-|TRBV4-3|TRBJ2-3
TGCGCCAGCAGCCGAGGACTGGCAGATACGCAGTATTTT
CASSRGLADTQYF
>-|once|TRBV4-3|TRBJ2-7
TGCGCCAGCAGCCTAGCCGGGGGGACACCGTTCGAGCAGTACTTC
CASSLAGGTPFEQYF
>-|-|TRBV4-3|TRBJ2-1
TGCGCCAGCAGCCAAGTCTCCAGTGAGCAGTTCTTC
CASSQVSSEQFF
>-|-|TRBV14|TRBJ2-7
TGTGCCAGCAGCCAAGATCTAGGTGAAAAGCAGTACTTC
CASSQDLGEKQYF
>-|once|TRBV5-1|TRBJ1-4
TGCGCCAGCAGCTTGGCTGGGGCTAATGAAAAACTGTTTTTT
CASSLAGANEKLFF
>TRBD2|-|TRBV7-9|TRBJ2-1
TGTGCCAGCAGCTGGGCGGGAGGGGGGGCGGCTGAGCAGTTCTTC
CASSWAGGGAAEQFF
>-|-|TRBV6-5|TRBJ1-2
TGTGCCAGCAGTGGGACGGGAGTGGGGGGCTACACCTTC
CASSGTGVGGYTF
>-|-|TRBV5-8|TRBJ1-1
TGTGCCAGCAGCTTTGTACAGATGAACACTGAAGCTTTCTTT
CASSFVQMNTEAFF
>TRBD1|-|TRBV18|TRBJ1-5
TGTGCCAGCTCATCCAGAGGGACAGGGGCCTATCAGCCCCAGCATTTT
CASSSRGTGAYQPQHF
>-|-|TRBV28|TRBJ1-1
TGTGCCAGCAACCCAGCGGGACCGCGATTCACTGAAGCTTTCTTT
CASNPAGPRFTEAFF
>TRBD2|once|TRBV5-6|TRBJ2-7
TGTGCCAGCAGCTTCCGACTAGCGGGAGCCGAGCAGTACTTC
CASSFRLAGAEQYF
>TRBD1|-|TRBV6-1|TRBJ1-1
TGTGCCAGCAGTAGGACAGGGGGAACTTTCTTT
CASSRTGGTFF
>TRBD1|-|TRBV7-7|TRBJ2-2
TGTGCCAGCACCCCTAACCCTTGGGGACAGGGGAATAGTGGGGAGCTGTTTTTT
CASTPNPWGQGNSGELFF
>-|-|TRBV19|TRBJ1-3
TGTGCCAGTAGTGCGGGACGTCTCGTTGACACCATATATTTT
CASSAGRLVDTIYF
>TRBD1|-|TRBV5-1|TRBJ1-2
TGCGCCAGCAGCTTAACAGGGGACTATGGCTACACCTTC
CASSLTGDYGYTF
>-|-|TRBV6-5|TRBJ1-5
TGTGCCAGCAGTTACTCCCCCCGGGCGGGCAATCAGCCCCAGCATTTT
CASSYSPRAGNQPQHF
>TRBD1|-|TRBV5-6|TRBJ1-1
TGTGCCAGCAGCTTGATGAGCCGGACAGGGGCGCTCACTGAAGCTTTCTTT
CASSLMSRTGALTEAFF
>-|-|TRBV29-1|TRBJ2-2
TGCAGCGTTGGGACATTGAACACCGGGGAGCTGTTTTTT
CSVGTLNTGELFF
>-|-|TRBV4-3|TRBJ2-1
TGCGCCAGCAGCCAAGTGGTAGCTCATGAGCAGTTCTTC
CASSQVVAHEQFF
>-|-|TRBV11-2|TRBJ2-1
TGTGCCAGCAGCTTAGGCTACTCTTACAATGAGCAGTTCTTC
CASSLGYSYNEQFF
>TRBD1|-|TRBV19|TRBJ1-5
TGTGCCAGTAGTTTGACAGGGCGCCGGGGGGATCAGCCCCAGCATTTT
CASSLTGRRGDQPQHF
>TRBD1|-|TRBV7-2|TRBJ1-5
TGTGCCAGCAGCTTAGCAGGGGGCACAGGTCAGCCCCAGCATTTT
CASSLAGGTGQPQHF
>-|few|TRBV7-9|TRBJ2-1
TGTGCCAGCAGCTTAGAGTGGGCCGGGGGTTACAATGAGCAGTTCTTC
CASSLEWAGGYNEQFF
>TRBD1|-|TRBV4-2|TRBJ1-2
TGTGCCAGCAGCCCGATGAGCGGGACAGATTATGGCTACACCTTC
CASSPMSGTDYGYTF
>-|-|TRBV7-9|TRBJ1-1
TGTGCCAGCAGCTTTAGCGCCAACCCGACGGTGAACACTGAAGCTTTCTTT
CASSFSANPTVNTEAFF
>TRBD2|-|TRBV5-4|TRBJ2-7
TGTGCCAGCAGCTTGGAGGGGACTAGAGGTTACGAGCAGTACTTC
CASSLEGTRGYEQYF
>TRBD1|-|TRBV6-1|TRBJ1-1
TGTGCCAGCAGATTGCCGGGACAGGGCACTGAAGCTTTCTTT
CASRLPGQGTEAFF
>TRBD1|-|TRBV4-2|TRBJ2-7
TGTGCCAGCAGCCAAGTAGAGGGCCCGACAGGGAGTCCCTCCTACGAGCAGTACTTC
CASSQVEGPTGSPSYEQYF
>TRBD2|-|TRBV27|TRBJ2-3
TGTGCCAGCAGTTTTCAAGCGGGGGGGGTGGATACGCAGTATTTT
CASSFQAGGVDTQYF
>-|-|TRBV11-3|TRBJ2-1
TGTGCCAGCAGCTTAGTATTGACGGAGCAGTTCTTC
CASSLVLTEQFF
>-|-|TRBV2|TRBJ1-5
TGTGCCAGTCGGGCCGGGGGGATGGGCAATCAGCCCCAGCATTTT
CASRAGGMGNQPQHF
>TRBD2|-|TRBV30|TRBJ2-7
TGTGCCTGGAGTAGTGGGACTAGCCGTCTATTC
CAWSSGTSRLF
>TRBD1|-|TRBV6-6|TRBJ1-5
TGTGCCAGCAGTCCGGACAGGGGTAGCAATCAGCCCCAGCATTTT
CASSPDRGSNQPQHF
>-|few|TRBV30|TRBJ1-1
TGTGCCTGCGGGGGGAACACTGAAGCTTTCTTT
CACGGNTEAFF
>-|-|TRBV30|TRBJ1-1
TGTGCCTGGAACCGAAACACTGAAGCTTTCTTT
CAWNRNTEAFF
>-|-|TRBV7-2|TRBJ2-6
TGTGCCAGCAGCTTTGTGGGCGGGGTCCCTTCTGGGGCCAACGTCCTGACTTTC
CASSFVGGVPSGANVLTF
>TRBD2|-|TRBV4-1|TRBJ2-1
TGCGCCAGCAGCCAATTTCAGGCGGGGGATACCGGGCAGTTCTTC
CASSQFQAGDTGQFF
>-|few|TRBV19|TRBJ1-5
TGTGCCAGTAGTATAGATCAGGCGGGTAATCAGCCCCAGCATTTT
CASSIDQAGNQPQHF
>TRBD2|-|TRBV4-3|TRBJ2-5
TGCGCCAGCAGCCCCCGAGGGACTAGCGAAGAGACCCAGTACTTC
CASSPRGTSEETQYF
>-|-|TRBV2|TRBJ1-4
TGTGCCAGCAGCTCCGACAGGACCTCAACTAATGAAAAACTGTTTTTT
CASSSDRTSTNEKLFF